These T cell receptor beta chains were read from a single sample in a study of T cells in narcolepsy. Profiling relied on immunoSEQ multiplex PCR, and the TCRdb table lists in-frame clones only, not all of them. The table lists 25,000 to 35,000 clones, roughly 90% of them singletons. The sample consisted of CD45RA- memory CD4+ T cells from PBMCs. Every receptor here comes from a human donor with narcolepsy. Both conserved end residues are part of each CDR3.

v_gene,CDR3aa
TRBV19,CASRPLGGVNTEAFF
TRBV6-1,CASIFGQGGGNTIYF
TRBV2,CASSTYRGGAFF
TRBV7-9,CASSLGASGRAAAKNIQYF
TRBV10-2,CASSDRVGAGELFF
TRBV5-1,CASSWDGGFQETQYF
TRBV28,CASSLLAGEGTYEQYF
TRBV6-5,CASSALEGTEAFF
TRBV4-2,CASSQVRGAGANVLTF
TRBV7-9,CASSLGEHSPLHF
TRBV6-5,CASSFDREGPQHF
TRBV5-1,CASSLGSGGSLSSYNEQFF
TRBV19,CASSPRGAGIGNGKNIQYF
TRBV5-1,CASSPRVAGQAQYF
TRBV7-9,CASSFPQGAGGANVLTF
TRBV2,CASSEAMRGSTDTQYF
TRBV30,CAWSHGDLDGYTF
TRBV7-9,CASTSGASSTDTQYF
TRBV21-1,CASSQGTFYSGNTIYF
TRBV10-1,CASSEDGTGGRRNQPQHF
TRBV6-5,CASSQVPQGTGYTF
TRBV4-1,CASSQEWLAGGTDTQYF
TRBV6-6,CASSYSRQEAFF
TRBV7-2,CASSLVPGNTEAFF
TRBV15,CATSRDGGTGTDTQYF
TRBV30,CAWSVLSAGAQETQYF
TRBV4-3,CASSQVLRGGDEQFF
TRBV6-6,CASSHRGERDAFF
TRBV6-6,CASNYGGGEAFF
TRBV11-3,CASSLGRGGTNEQFF
TRBV9,CASSVTPGRGSSTDTQYF
TRBV28,CASSLLRTTRVEQYF
TRBV4-3,CASSQDLERNQPQHF
TRBV2,CASSPDTPNDYGYTF
TRBV6-9,CASRSWGGGGNQPQHF
TRBV5-4,CASSGTGALDTQYF
TRBV4-1,CASSDDRGTGTNEKLFF
TRBV5-1,CASSSPLLAGDIDTQYF
TRBV19,CATTNPLYEQYF
TRBV7-6,CASSPRALQGSYNEQFF
TRBV9,CASDTGQSPYGYTF